This T cell receptor beta chain was captured by sequencing in a study of control samples from healthy donors and cancer patients. The CDR3 loop spans 15 amino acids. Trimming removed 2 bases at V and 5 bases at J, with 12 bases between. Germline assignment: CDR1 SGHAT and CDR2 FQNNGV. Repertoires were generated with immunoSEQ multiplex PCR, while TCRdb's copy carries only in-frame clones and drops some. Here the sample spans tens of thousands of clones, 84% being singletons. The sample comprised PBMCs. The TCR comes from a man aged 55 to 70 with head and neck cancer. J is TRBJ2-2 and V is TRBV11-2; perhaps TRBD2 as D (6 bases). CDR3 residues: CASSLIGRHTGELFF. Written as DNA, the CDR3 is TGTGCCAGCAGCTTAATCGGGAGACATACCGGGGAGCTGTTTTTT.